A single sample gave rise to the 23 T cell receptor beta chains below, sequenced in a study of CXCR3-negative and CXCR3-positive naive CD8 T cells. UMI labels and 5' RACE were used to prepare the TRB cDNA libraries. After re-calling the 5' RACE reads, TCRdb lists one entry per CDR3 protein, DNA absent. The table gives tens of thousands of distinct CDR3 sequences; the top ten clones make up 1.5% of it. The sequencing sample was made of naive CXCR3- CD8+ T cells from blood. As to subset: CD45RO-CCR7+CD27+CD95- naive CD8+ T cells lacking CXCR3 (TNR3-). The receptors here all came from a human donor in good health. Some clones in this sample may be carry-over from other donors' samples.

The J gene is TRBJ1-1, the V gene TRBV6-4; TCRdb lists TRBD1, though no DNA is available to test this call. CDR3 size: 13 residues. CDR1 is MRHNA, CDR2 SNTAGT, per germline. The chain's CDR3 is CASSLGHNTEAFF.

The chain combines TRBV28 with TRBJ2-3. The CDR3 is 17 residues long. Germline V gene data show CDR1 as MDHEN and CDR2 as SYDVKM. The CDR3 protein is CASSTQTATSGTDTQYF.

The V and J genes are TRBV10-3 and TRBJ1-1. This CDR3 region has 14 residues. Per the germline V gene, CDR1 is ENHRY and CDR2 is SYGVKD. CDR3 region: CAISDYDGNTEAFF.

V usage is TRBV5-1 and J usage is TRBJ2-7; lacking DNA, the TRBD1 call made by TCRdb goes unchecked. Germline lookup yields CDR1 SGHRS and CDR2 YFSETQ. CDR3 length equals 14 residues. The CDR3 spells CASSFRGPGDEQYF.

The J gene is TRBJ1-1, the V gene TRBV7-9. The CDR3 contains 14 residues. Germline V lookup: CDR1 SEHNR, CDR2 FQNEAQ (reference sequence). CDR3 sequence reads: CASSSLDVAPEAFF.

CDR3 region: CASSFPVEVSVQETQYF. This chain uses TRBV7-8 with TRBJ2-5; with no DNA, the TCRdb D assignment of TRBD2 cannot be verified. The germline V gene has CDR1 SGHVS and CDR2 FQNEAQ. The CDR3 loop spans 17 amino acids.

The chain is built from TRBV29-1 and TRBJ1-2. The CDR3 runs to 15 residues. The V gene's germline CDR1 is SQVTM and CDR2 ANQGSEA. The CDR3: CSVEEGTEILYGYTF. Drawing the rest from reference TRBV29-1 and TRBJ1-2, the complete variable domain is SAVISQKPSRDICQRGTSLTIQCQVDSQVTMMFWYRQQPGQSLTLIATANQGSEATYESGFVIDKFPISRPNLTFSTLTVSNMSPEDSSIYLCSVEEGTEILYGYTFGSGTRLTVV.

The CDR3 spells CASSGGNTEAFF. V usage is TRBV5-4 and J usage is TRBJ1-1. The CDR3 runs 12 residues. The germline gives CDR1 SGHNT, CDR2 YYREEE (reference sequence).

The chain joins TRBV6-5 to TRBJ1-2; the D call from TCRdb, TRBD1, cannot be confirmed without DNA. This CDR3 has 17 residues. The germline gives CDR1 MNHEY, CDR2 SVGAGI. CDR3 amino acids: CASSLTRGTGINYGYTF.

The genes are TRBV7-6 and TRBJ1-1; the D call of TRBD1 rests on TCRdb alone, since no DNA is present to check it. This CDR3 region has 14 residues. CDR1 and CDR2 from the germline V gene are SGHVS and FNYEAQ. The CDR3 loop reads CASSLFGTNTEAFF.

The chain carries TRBV7-9 and TRBJ2-7. The length of the CDR3 is 16 residues. CDR1 SEHNR and CDR2 FQNEAQ come from the germline V gene (reference sequence). CDR3 region: CASSPKWQNAIYEQYF.

The chain joins TRBV6-5 to TRBJ2-7; TCRdb reports TRBD2, a call that lacks DNA to check it against. The CDR3 totals 15 residues. Germline loops: CDR1 MNHEY, CDR2 SVGAGI. Here the CDR3 reads CASTTEGGGYYEQYF.

V gene TRBV5-6 combines with J gene TRBJ1-1. This CDR3 spans 13 amino acids. CDR1 and CDR2 from the germline V gene are SGHDT and YYEEEE. The CDR3 spells CASSLISSTEAFF.

The rearrangement uses TRBV30 and TRBJ2-1; TCRdb reports TRBD2, a call that lacks DNA to check it against. The CDR3 has 15 residues. Germline V gives CDR1 GTSNPN, CDR2 SVGIG (reference sequence). The chain's CDR3 is CAWSVSAGGWNEQFF.

V and J are TRBV12-3 or TRBV12-4 and TRBJ1-1. The CDR3 sequence is 13 residues long. This CDR3 is CASSARQNTEAFF.

The chain carries TRBV7-2 and TRBJ2-7; absent DNA, TCRdb's TRBD1 call cannot be checked. The CDR3 runs to 14 residues. Germline V gene lookup returns CDR1 SGHTA and CDR2 FQGNSA. CDR3 region: CASSPYRGGYEQYF.

The chain links TRBV6-2 or TRBV6-3 to TRBJ2-7; TCRdb gives TRBD1 as the D gene, but with no DNA this cannot be confirmed. From germline, CDR1 is MNHEY and CDR2 SVGEGT. The CDR3 is made up of 13 amino acids. The CDR3: CATIGHFADEQYF.

The rearrangement joins TRBV6-6 to TRBJ2-1. From germline, CDR1 is MNHNY and CDR2 SVGAGI (reference sequence). The CDR3 totals 15 residues. CDR3 in amino acids: CASGKTPISYNEQFF.

The V and J genes are TRBV5-1 and TRBJ2-7. The CDR3 runs to 15 residues. Germline CDR1 reads SGHRS; CDR2 reads YFSETQ. The CDR3 is CASSLSQGLSYEQYF.

The V gene is TRBV7-9, the J gene TRBJ1-5; TCRdb's assignment of TRBD1 cannot be checked, as there is no DNA. The germline V gene has CDR1 SEHNR and CDR2 FQNEAQ (reference sequence). This CDR3 is built from 15 residues. The chain's CDR3 is CASSFYRRLHQPQHF.

The V gene is TRBV5-1, the J gene TRBJ2-2; TCRdb names TRBD2, which stays unverified in the absence of DNA. The CDR3 extends over 17 amino acids. CDR1 is SGHRS, CDR2 YFSETQ, per germline. The chain's CDR3 is CASSGRVSGAHTGELFF.

V usage is TRBV12-3 or TRBV12-4 and J usage is TRBJ2-3. The CDR3 spans 12 residues. The CDR3 reads CASSLAPDTQYF.

The CDR3 region is CASSQLDRDKETQYF. The V gene is TRBV4-3, the J gene TRBJ2-5. This CDR3 has 15 residues. The V gene's germline CDR1 is LGHNA and CDR2 YSLEER.